What follows describes a single T cell receptor (beta chain). In its sample, this clonotype was seen many times. This receptor's antigen is unknown. Qualities for individual bases were not recorded, and no much larger clone is one base off. Including the terminal cysteine and phenylalanine, the CDR3 comprises 16 residues. Only CDR3 DNA remains: 48 bases, in frame from the first base. Based on the germline V gene, the CDR1 and CDR2 sequences are SGHVS and FQNEAQ. Relative to germline, V is 5 bases shorter and J is 2 bases shorter, with 17 bases between their ends. This was a case-control study nested in a cohort of healthcare workers in London, UK, who had nasopharyngeal swab PCR tests and blood samples taken every week. Healthcare workers were recruited during the week of the UK lockdown, between 23 and 31 March 2020, and followed weekly for up to roughly 15 weeks. The data are from a study of early T cells in non-severe SARS-CoV-2 infection (dated by TCRdb to the early 2020s). For the wider study: TCR sequencing used bulk RNA from unsorted whole blood, so alpha and beta chains could not be paired.

The method behind the library was 5' RACE. For sequencing, a NextSeq 500 was employed. Unique molecular identifiers were attached to individual cDNA molecules in the TCR library protocol so that sequencing error and PCR bias could be corrected. Both TCR alpha and beta chains were sequenced, and tight co-correlation was observed between alpha and beta sequence abundances in each sample. The original pipeline was this. V gene, J gene and CDR3 annotation of TCR sequences was performed with Decombinator V4. TCRs were defined as expanded if a significant change between any two time points was detected under a Poisson model with p below 0.0001. TCR abundances were normalised to the total number of TCRs sequenced per sample and were expressed as counts per million. TRAV1-2 paired with TRAJ12, TRAJ20 or TRAJ33 defined MAIT TCRs, while TRAV10 paired with TRAJ18 defined iNKT TCRs. A search of VDJdb, accessed on 1 November 2021, was run for TCRs annotated to CMV, EBV and SARS-CoV-2, with TCRs annotated for multiple antigens excluded. In-frame beta chains were kept once TCRdb had trimmed the public reads at Q25 with fastp and called clones with MiXCR. CDR3 protein duplicates are merged, each entry listing the most common genes and DNA. These V and J calls are TCRdb output, not the study's own analysis. The sample includes 40,000 to 60,000 distinct CDR3 sequences, with roughly 4.5% observed a single time. Around 6% of the sample is in the top ten clones.

General conclusions and limits of the study: VDJdb matching was skewed toward anti-spike CD8 responses, so virus-specific expansions were likely underestimated and private and CD4 specificities were missed.

This clonotype was sampled from an adult who was a healthcare worker with PCR-confirmed SARS-CoV-2 infection or an uninfected control (not recorded which). This chain joins TRBV7-8 to TRBJ2-3; the D gene lacks a confident call. The sequenced material came from whole blood. Here is the DNA: TGTGCCAGCAGCCCCAGCCACCAGTATGCCACAGATACGCAGTATTTT. It translates as CASSPSHQYATDTQYF.